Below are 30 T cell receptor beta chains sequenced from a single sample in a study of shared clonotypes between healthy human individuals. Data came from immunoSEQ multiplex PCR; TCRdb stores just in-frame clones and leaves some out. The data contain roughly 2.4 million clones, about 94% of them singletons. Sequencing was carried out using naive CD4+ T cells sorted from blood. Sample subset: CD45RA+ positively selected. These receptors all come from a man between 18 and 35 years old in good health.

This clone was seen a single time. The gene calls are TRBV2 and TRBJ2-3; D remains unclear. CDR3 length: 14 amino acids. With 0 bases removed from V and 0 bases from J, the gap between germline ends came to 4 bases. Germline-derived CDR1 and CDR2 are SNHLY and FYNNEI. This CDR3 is CASSEARSTDTQYF. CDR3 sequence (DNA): TGTGCCAGCAGTGAAGCGAGGAGCACAGATACGCAGTATTTT.

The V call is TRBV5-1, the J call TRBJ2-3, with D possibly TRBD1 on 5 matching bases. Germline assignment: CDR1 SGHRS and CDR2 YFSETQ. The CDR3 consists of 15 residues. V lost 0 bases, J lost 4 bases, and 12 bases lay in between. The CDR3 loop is CASSLGQGRADTQYF. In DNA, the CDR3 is TGCGCCAGCAGCTTGGGGCAGGGCCGCGCAGATACGCAGTATTTT.

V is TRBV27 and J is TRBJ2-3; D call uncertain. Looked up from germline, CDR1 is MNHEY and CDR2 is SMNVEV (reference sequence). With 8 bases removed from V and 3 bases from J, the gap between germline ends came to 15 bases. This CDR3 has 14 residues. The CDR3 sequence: CASQNVGRTDTQYF. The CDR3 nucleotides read TGTGCCAGCCAGAACGTCGGTCGAACAGATACGCAGTATTTT.

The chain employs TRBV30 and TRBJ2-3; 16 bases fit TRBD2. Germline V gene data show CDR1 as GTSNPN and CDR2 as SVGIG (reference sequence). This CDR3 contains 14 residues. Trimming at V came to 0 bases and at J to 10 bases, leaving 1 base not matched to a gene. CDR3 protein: CAWSVGTSGGAQYF. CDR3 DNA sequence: TGTGCCTGGAGTGTTGGGACTAGCGGGGGGGCGCAGTATTTT.

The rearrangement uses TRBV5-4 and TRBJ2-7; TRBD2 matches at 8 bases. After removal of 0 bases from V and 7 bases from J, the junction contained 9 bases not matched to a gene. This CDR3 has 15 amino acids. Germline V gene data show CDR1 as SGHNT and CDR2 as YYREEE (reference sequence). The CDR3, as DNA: TGTGCCAGCAGCTTGGCCGGCGGGAGGTCGGGGGAGCAGTACTTC. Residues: CASSLAGGRSGEQYF.

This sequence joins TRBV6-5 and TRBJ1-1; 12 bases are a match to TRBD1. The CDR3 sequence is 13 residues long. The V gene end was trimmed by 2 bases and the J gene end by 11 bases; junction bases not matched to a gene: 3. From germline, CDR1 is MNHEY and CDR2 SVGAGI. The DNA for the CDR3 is TGTGCCAGCAGTTACGGGACAGGGGGCCCGGCTTTCTTT. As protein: CASSYGTGGPAFF.

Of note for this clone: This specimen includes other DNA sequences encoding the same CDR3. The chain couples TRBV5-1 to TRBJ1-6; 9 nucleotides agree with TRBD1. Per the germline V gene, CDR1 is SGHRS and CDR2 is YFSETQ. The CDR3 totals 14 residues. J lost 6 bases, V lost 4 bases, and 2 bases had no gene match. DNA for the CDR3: TGCGCCAGCAGCCAGGGACAGGGTAATTCACCCCTCCACTTT. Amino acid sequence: CASSQGQGNSPLHF.

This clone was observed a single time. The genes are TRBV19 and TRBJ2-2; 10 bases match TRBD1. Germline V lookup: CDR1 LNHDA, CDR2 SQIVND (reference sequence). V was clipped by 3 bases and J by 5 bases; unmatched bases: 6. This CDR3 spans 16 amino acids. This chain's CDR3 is CASSIRDRGLTGELFF. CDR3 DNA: TGTGCCAGTAGTATCCGGGACAGGGGCTTAACCGGGGAGCTGTTTTTT.

The CDR3 sequence is CASSLEVDTEAFF. The CDR3 region has the DNA TGTGCCAGCAGCTTAGAGGTGGACACTGAAGCTTTCTTT. The chain couples TRBV7-9 to TRBJ1-1; D unclear. The CDR3 runs to 13 residues. Germline V CDR1 and CDR2: SEHNR, FQNEAQ (reference sequence). Trimming stripped 1 base from V and 3 bases from J, with 6 bases between. The variable domain in full, with the rest retrieved from reference TRBV7-9 and TRBJ1-1, is DTGVSQNPRHKITKRGQNVTFRCDPISEHNRLYWYRQTLGQGPEFLTYFQNEAQLEKSRLLSDRFSAERPKGSFSTLEIQRTEQGDSAMYLCASSLEVDTEAFFGQGTRLTVV.

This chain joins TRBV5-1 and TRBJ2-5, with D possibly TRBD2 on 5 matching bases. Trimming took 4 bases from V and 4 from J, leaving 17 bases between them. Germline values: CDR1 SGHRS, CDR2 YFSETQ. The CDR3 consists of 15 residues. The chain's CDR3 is CASSPSAGKRETQYF. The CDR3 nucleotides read TGCGCCAGCAGCCCCTCGGCCGGGAAGAGAGAGACCCAGTACTTC. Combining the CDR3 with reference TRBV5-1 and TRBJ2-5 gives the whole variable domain KAGVTQTPRYLIKTRGQQVTLSCSPISGHRSVSWYQQTPGQGLQFLFEYFSETQRNKGNFPGRFSGRQFSNSRSEMNVSTLELGDSALYLCASSPSAGKRETQYFGPGTRLLVL.

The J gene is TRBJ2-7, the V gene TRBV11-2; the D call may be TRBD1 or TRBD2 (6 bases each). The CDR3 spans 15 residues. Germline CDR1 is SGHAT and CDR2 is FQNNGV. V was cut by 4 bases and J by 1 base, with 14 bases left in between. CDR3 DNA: TGTGCCAGCAGCTATTACCGGGGGCATTCCTACGAGCAGTACTTC. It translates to CASSYYRGHSYEQYF.

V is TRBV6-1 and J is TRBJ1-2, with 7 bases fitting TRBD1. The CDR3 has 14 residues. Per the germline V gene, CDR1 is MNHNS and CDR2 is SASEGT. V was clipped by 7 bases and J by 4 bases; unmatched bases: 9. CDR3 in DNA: TGTGCCAGCAACGAATGGGGGGACAGCTATGGCTACACCTTC. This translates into CASNEWGDSYGYTF.

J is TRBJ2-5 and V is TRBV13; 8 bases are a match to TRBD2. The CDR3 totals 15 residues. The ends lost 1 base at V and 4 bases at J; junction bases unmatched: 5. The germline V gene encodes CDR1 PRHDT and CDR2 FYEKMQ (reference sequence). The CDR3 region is CASSLVRLAGETQYF. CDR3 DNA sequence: TGTGCCAGCAGCTTAGTCCGGCTAGCGGGAGAGACCCAGTACTTC.

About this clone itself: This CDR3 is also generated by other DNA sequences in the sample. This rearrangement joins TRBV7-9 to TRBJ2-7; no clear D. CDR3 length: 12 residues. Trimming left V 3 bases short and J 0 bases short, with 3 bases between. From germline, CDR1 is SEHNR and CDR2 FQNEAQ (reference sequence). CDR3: CASSFSSYEQYF. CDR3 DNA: TGTGCCAGCAGCTTTTCCTCCTACGAGCAGTACTTC. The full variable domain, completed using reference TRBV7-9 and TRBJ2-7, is DTGVSQNPRHKITKRGQNVTFRCDPISEHNRLYWYRQTLGQGPEFLTYFQNEAQLEKSRLLSDRFSAERPKGSFSTLEIQRTEQGDSAMYLCASSFSSYEQYFGPGTRLTVT.

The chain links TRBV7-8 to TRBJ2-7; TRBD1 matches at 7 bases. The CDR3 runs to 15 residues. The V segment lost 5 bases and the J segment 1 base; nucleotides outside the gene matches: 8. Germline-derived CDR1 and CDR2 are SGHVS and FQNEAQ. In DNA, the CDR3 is TGTGCCAGCAGCATTAGCAGGGACAGATCCTACGAGCAGTACTTC. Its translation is CASSISRDRSYEQYF.

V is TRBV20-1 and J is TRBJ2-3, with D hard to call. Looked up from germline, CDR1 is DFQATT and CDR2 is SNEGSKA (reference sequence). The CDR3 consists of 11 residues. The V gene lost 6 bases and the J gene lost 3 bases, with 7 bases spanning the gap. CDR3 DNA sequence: TGCAGTGCGGTTAAGACAGATACGCAGTATTTT. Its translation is CSAVKTDTQYF.

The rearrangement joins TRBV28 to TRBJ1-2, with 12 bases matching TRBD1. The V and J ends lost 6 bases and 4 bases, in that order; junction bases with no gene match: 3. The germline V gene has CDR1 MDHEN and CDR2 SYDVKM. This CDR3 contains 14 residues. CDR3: CASRRDRGLYGYTF. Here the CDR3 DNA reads TGTGCCAGCAGGCGGGACAGGGGGCTCTATGGCTACACCTTC.

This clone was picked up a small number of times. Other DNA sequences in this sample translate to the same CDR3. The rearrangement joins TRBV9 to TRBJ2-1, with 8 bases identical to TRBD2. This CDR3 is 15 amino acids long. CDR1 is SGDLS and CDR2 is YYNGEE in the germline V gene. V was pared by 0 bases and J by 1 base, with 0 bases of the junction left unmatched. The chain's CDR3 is CASSVGGGSYNEQFF. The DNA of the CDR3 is TGTGCCAGCAGCGTAGGCGGGGGGTCCTACAATGAGCAGTTCTTC.

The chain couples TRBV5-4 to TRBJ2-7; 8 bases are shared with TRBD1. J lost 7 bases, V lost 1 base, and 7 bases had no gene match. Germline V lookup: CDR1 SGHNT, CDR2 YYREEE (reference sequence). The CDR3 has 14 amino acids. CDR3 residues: CASSLPGQAGEQYF. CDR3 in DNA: TGTGCCAGCAGCTTGCCGGGACAGGCGGGAGAGCAGTACTTC.

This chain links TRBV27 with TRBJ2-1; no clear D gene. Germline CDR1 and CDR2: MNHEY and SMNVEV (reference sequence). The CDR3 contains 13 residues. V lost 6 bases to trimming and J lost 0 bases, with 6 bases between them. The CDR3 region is CASRRSSYNEQFF. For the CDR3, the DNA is TGTGCCAGCAGACGAAGCTCCTACAATGAGCAGTTCTTC.

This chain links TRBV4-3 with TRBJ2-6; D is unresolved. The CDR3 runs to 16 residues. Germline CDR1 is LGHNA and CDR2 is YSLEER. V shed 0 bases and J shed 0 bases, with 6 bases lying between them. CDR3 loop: CASSQDNYSGANVLTF. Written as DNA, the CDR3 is TGCGCCAGCAGCCAAGATAATTACTCTGGGGCCAACGTCCTGACTTTC.

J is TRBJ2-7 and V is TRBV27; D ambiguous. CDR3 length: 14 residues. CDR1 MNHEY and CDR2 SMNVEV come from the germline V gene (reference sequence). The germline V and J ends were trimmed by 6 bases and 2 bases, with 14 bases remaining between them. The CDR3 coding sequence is TGTGCCAGCAGCCTCGGACGGATGGCCTACGAGCAGTACTTC. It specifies CASSLGRMAYEQYF.

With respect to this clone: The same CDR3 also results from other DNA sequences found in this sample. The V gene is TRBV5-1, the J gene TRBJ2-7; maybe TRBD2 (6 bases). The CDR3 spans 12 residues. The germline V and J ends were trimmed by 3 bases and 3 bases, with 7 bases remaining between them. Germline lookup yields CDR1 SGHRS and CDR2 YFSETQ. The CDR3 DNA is TGCGCCAGCAGCTCGGACTACTACGAGCAGTACTTC. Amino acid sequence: CASSSDYYEQYF.

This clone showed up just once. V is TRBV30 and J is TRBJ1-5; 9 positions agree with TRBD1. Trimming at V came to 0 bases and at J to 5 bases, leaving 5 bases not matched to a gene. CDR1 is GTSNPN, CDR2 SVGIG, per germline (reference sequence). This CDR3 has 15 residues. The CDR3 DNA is TGTGCCTGGAGTGTGCGACAGGGGGGGCATCAGCCCCAGCATTTT. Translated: CAWSVRQGGHQPQHF.

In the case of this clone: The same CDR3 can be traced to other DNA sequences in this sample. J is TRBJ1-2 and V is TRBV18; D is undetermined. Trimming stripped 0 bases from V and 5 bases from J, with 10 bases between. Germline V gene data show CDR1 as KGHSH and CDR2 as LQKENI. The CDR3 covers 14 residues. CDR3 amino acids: CASSPPSGTYGYTF. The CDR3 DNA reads TGTGCCAGCTCACCACCCTCAGGAACTTATGGCTACACCTTC.

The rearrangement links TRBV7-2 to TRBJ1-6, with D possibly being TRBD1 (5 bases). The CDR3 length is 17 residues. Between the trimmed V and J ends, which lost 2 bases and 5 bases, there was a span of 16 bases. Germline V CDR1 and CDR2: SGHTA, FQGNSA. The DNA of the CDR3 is TGTGCCAGCAGCTTACCAGGTGGGGGGGTTAATAATTCACCCCTCCACTTT. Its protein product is CASSLPGGGVNNSPLHF.

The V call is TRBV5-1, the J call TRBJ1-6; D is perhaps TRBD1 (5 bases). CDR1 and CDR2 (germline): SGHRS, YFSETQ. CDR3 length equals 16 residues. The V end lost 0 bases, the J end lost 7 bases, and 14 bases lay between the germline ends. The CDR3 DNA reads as TGCGCCAGCAGCTTGGGGATTCAGGGAGGGAATTCACCCCTCCACTTT. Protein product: CASSLGIQGGNSPLHF.

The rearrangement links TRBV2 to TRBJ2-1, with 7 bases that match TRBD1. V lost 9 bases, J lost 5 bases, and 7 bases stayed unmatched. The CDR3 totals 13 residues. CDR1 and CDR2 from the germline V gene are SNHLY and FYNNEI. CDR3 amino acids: CARTSTGNNEQFF. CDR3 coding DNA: TGTGCCAGAACATCGACAGGGAACAATGAGCAGTTCTTC.

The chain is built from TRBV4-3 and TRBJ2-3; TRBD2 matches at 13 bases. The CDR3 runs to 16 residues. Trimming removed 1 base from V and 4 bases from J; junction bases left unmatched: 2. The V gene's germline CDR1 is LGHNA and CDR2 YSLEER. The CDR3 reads CASSQGTSGRPDTQYF. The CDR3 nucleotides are TGCGCCAGCAGCCAAGGGACTAGCGGGAGACCAGATACGCAGTATTTT.

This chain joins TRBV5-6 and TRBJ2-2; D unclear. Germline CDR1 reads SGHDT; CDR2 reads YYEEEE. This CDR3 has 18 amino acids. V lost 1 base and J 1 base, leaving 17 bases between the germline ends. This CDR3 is CASSLSLLGRLNTGELFF. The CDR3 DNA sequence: TGTGCCAGCAGCTTGTCTTTGTTGGGTCGGTTGAACACCGGGGAGCTGTTTTTT.